These 32 T cell receptor beta chains share one sample of origin, sequenced in a study of cytomegalovirus exposure and HLA in healthy donors. Primers for the PCR totalled 60 Vbeta and 13 Jbeta. The table came from immunoSEQ multiplex PCR; TCRdb's copy has only in-frame clones and leaves some out. The sample contains 120,000 or so clones, less than 85% of which appear only once. The material sequenced was PBMCs. The receptors were sampled from a young man in good health and CMV-seropositive.

The gene calls are TRBV28 and TRBJ1-2, with 7 bases aligning to TRBD1. CDR1 and CDR2 (germline): MDHEN, SYDVKM. The length of the CDR3 is 14 residues. The trim removed 5 bases at V and 6 bases at J, leaving 9 bases unmatched. CDR3 sequence: CASSDLLGTDGYTF. The CDR3, as DNA: TGTGCCAGCAGTGACCTTCTTGGGACAGATGGCTACACCTTC.

In its sample, this clone was seen a few times. The chain combines TRBV6-1 with TRBJ1-2, with 8 bases aligning to TRBD1. After removal of 7 bases from V and 7 bases from J, the junction contained 8 bases not matched to a gene. Germline assignment: CDR1 MNHNS and CDR2 SASEGT. CDR3 length equals 13 residues. This CDR3 reads CASNTGTGGGYTF. DNA for the CDR3: TGTGCCAGCAATACCGGGACAGGTGGTGGCTACACCTTC.

V usage is TRBV10-3 and J usage is TRBJ2-7, with 10 bases aligning to TRBD1. CDR1 is ENHRY, CDR2 SYGVKD, per germline. CDR3 length: 14 amino acids. V shed 6 bases, J shed 4 bases, and the junction held 6 bases outside the gene matches. CDR3 in DNA: TGTGCCATCAGGGGGACAGGGGCCTCGTACGAGCAGTACTTC. Its translation is CAIRGTGASYEQYF.

This chain links TRBV9 with TRBJ1-1; 7 positions agree with TRBD1. The V gene's germline CDR1 is SGDLS and CDR2 YYNGEE. The CDR3 covers 15 residues. The trim removed 3 bases at V and 1 base at J, leaving 6 bases unmatched. The CDR3 protein is CASSDAQGGNTEAFF. Here the CDR3 DNA reads TGTGCCAGCAGCGACGCCCAGGGGGGGAACACTGAAGCTTTCTTT.

This sequence joins TRBV6-1 and TRBJ1-2, with 7 bases identical to TRBD1. CDR3 length: 15 residues. The V segment lost 3 bases and the J segment 0 bases; nucleotides outside the gene matches: 4. Per germline, CDR1 MNHNS and CDR2 SASEGT. CDR3 DNA sequence: TGTGCCAGCAGTGACTACAGGGGAACTAACTATGGCTACACCTTC. Translation gives CASSDYRGTNYGYTF.

The chain links TRBV27 to TRBJ1-2, with TRBD1 identical over 7 bases. V lost 6 bases to trimming and J lost 4 bases; unmatched junction nucleotides: 8. The CDR3 length is 14 residues. Germline loops: CDR1 MNHEY, CDR2 SMNVEV (reference sequence). The CDR3 is CASSRTGTVYGYTF. In DNA form, the CDR3 reads TGTGCCAGCAGCCGGACCGGGACAGTCTATGGCTACACCTTC.

The V call is TRBV7-3, the J call TRBJ2-2; D ambiguous. Germline V gene data show CDR1 as SGHTA and CDR2 as FQGTGA. The V end was cut by 0 bases, the J end by 0 bases, with 8 bases between. The CDR3 loop spans 16 amino acids. The CDR3 DNA is TGTGCCAGCAGCTTAACCCGGGTCGCGAACACCGGGGAGCTGTTTTTT. Translated: CASSLTRVANTGELFF.

The chain is built from TRBV7-3 and TRBJ1-5; the D is unclear. The CDR3 runs 16 residues. V was cut by 1 base and J by 0 bases, with 10 bases left in between. The germline CDR1 and CDR2 sequences are SGHTA and FQGTGA. CDR3 sequence: CASSLKGEYSNQPQHF. In DNA form, the CDR3 reads TGTGCCAGCAGCTTAAAAGGAGAATATAGCAATCAGCCCCAGCATTTT.

This clone was observed a few times. V and J are TRBV19 and TRBJ1-6; TRBD1 aligns across 10 bases. The CDR3 totals 13 residues. The germline CDR1 and CDR2 sequences are LNHDA and SQIVND (reference sequence). Trimming cost V 10 bases and J 6 bases; bases outside gene matches: 3. The CDR3 DNA is TGTGCCATCGGGGACAGGGGTAATTCACCCCTCCACTTT. Encoded protein: CAIGDRGNSPLHF.

The CDR3 DNA sequence: TGTGCCAGCAGCCAAGTCCCGGGTGGAAAACTGTTTTTT. This encodes CASSQVPGGKLFF. V and J are TRBV14 and TRBJ1-4; D is unresolved. Trimming pared 1 base from V and 10 bases from J, leaving 10 bases between. Germline V gives CDR1 SGHDN, CDR2 FVKESK. The CDR3 contains 13 residues.

The chain couples TRBV7-2 to TRBJ2-1; 7 nucleotides align to TRBD2. Germline V gives CDR1 SGHTA, CDR2 FQGNSA. The CDR3 covers 16 residues. J gave up 3 bases and V 3 bases, and 8 bases lay outside the gene matches. The CDR3 here is CASSLVRLAVYNEQFF. The DNA of the CDR3 is TGTGCCAGCAGCTTGGTGCGGCTAGCGGTCTACAATGAGCAGTTCTTC.

The gene calls are TRBV10-3 and TRBJ2-2, with 8 bases lining up with TRBD2. Germline V lookup: CDR1 ENHRY, CDR2 SYGVKD. This CDR3 comprises 20 residues. J lost 3 bases, V lost 6 bases, and 21 bases had no gene match. In nucleotides, the CDR3 is TGTGCCATCAGAGGGAACCAGGGCGAGGGACTAGTCTTATACACCGGGGAGCTGTTTTTT. It codes for CAIRGNQGEGLVLYTGELFF.

This clone was detected only once. The chain joins TRBV7-9 to TRBJ1-1; no clear D gene. This CDR3 is 13 amino acids long. Germline V gives CDR1 SEHNR, CDR2 FQNEAQ (reference sequence). The ends were cut back, 7 bases at V and 1 base at J, with 10 bases in the middle. CDR3 bases: TGTGCCAGCATCCTGACACCGAACACTGAAGCTTTCTTT. It yields the protein CASILTPNTEAFF. The entire variable domain, with the rest obtained from reference TRBV7-9 and TRBJ1-1, is as follows: DTGVSQNPRHKITKRGQNVTFRCDPISEHNRLYWYRQTLGQGPEFLTYFQNEAQLEKSRLLSDRFSAERPKGSFSTLEIQRTEQGDSAMYLCASILTPNTEAFFGQGTRLTVV.

The genes are TRBV6-1 and TRBJ2-7, with a weak D call TRBD1 (5 bases). Germline-derived CDR1 and CDR2 are MNHNS and SASEGT. V was trimmed by 5 bases and J by 1 base, leaving 9 bases between them. This CDR3 has 13 amino acids. The CDR3 coding sequence is TGTGCCAGCAGTCTCAGGGAATCCTACGAGCAGTACTTC. Its protein product is CASSLRESYEQYF.

The J gene is TRBJ1-6, the V gene TRBV18; 7 bases map to TRBD1. Trimming removed 1 base from V and 6 bases from J; junction bases left unmatched: 3. Germline lookup yields CDR1 KGHSH and CDR2 LQKENI. The CDR3 is made up of 15 amino acids. Here the CDR3 reads CASSPLGQSNSPLHF. Written as DNA, the CDR3 is TGTGCCAGCTCACCACTGGGACAGTCTAATTCACCCCTCCACTTT.

The CDR3 region has the DNA TGCAGCTTTCTAGCGGGGGAATCCTACGAGCAGTACTTC. Protein sequence: CSFLAGESYEQYF. The rearrangement links TRBV29-1 to TRBJ2-7; TRBD2 matches at 10 bases. The ends lost 8 bases at V and 1 base at J; junction bases unmatched: 5. Germline V gives CDR1 SQVTM, CDR2 ANQGSEA. This CDR3 contains 13 residues.

The chain uses TRBV29-1 and TRBJ2-7; D might be TRBD1 (5 bases). Looked up from germline, CDR1 is SQVTM and CDR2 is ANQGSEA. Between the trimmed V and J ends, which lost 7 bases and 1 base, there was a span of 11 bases. The CDR3 spans 12 residues. The CDR3 loop reads CSARQSSYEQYF. The CDR3 DNA is TGCAGCGCTCGACAGTCGTCCTACGAGCAGTACTTC.

In this sample, this clone turned up a few times. This sequence joins TRBV11-2 and TRBJ2-5; TRBD1 agrees at 9 bases. CDR1 SGHAT and CDR2 FQNNGV come from the germline V gene. Losses at the gene ends were 5 bases for V and 5 bases for J; bases not matched to a gene: 9. The CDR3 spans 15 residues. As DNA, the CDR3 is TGTGCCAGCAGCACTTACAGGGGGCGCGGGGAGACCCAGTACTTC. It yields the protein CASSTYRGRGETQYF.

The chain links TRBV11-3 to TRBJ2-3, with a tentative D call TRBD2 (6 bases). Germline lookup yields CDR1 SGHNT and CDR2 YENEEA. The germline V and J ends were trimmed by 8 bases and 3 bases, with 15 bases remaining between them. This CDR3 region has 14 residues. CDR3 loop: CASAAGPSTDTQYF. CDR3 nucleotide sequence: TGTGCCAGCGCGGCGGGGCCATCGACAGATACGCAGTATTTT.

This sequence joins TRBV9 and TRBJ1-2; 9 bases agree with TRBD1. The V gene's germline CDR1 is SGDLS and CDR2 YYNGEE. CDR3 size: 17 residues. Trimming removed 0 bases from V and 8 bases from J; junction bases left unmatched: 14. CDR3 amino acids: CASSVAGVPGQGYGYTF. DNA for the CDR3: TGTGCCAGCAGCGTAGCTGGAGTCCCGGGACAGGGTTACGGCTACACCTTC.

About this clone itself: Other DNA sequences within the sample encode an identical CDR3. The chain couples TRBV7-3 to TRBJ2-3; D is possibly TRBD1 (6 bases). From germline, CDR1 is SGHTA and CDR2 FQGTGA. Deletions cut 2 bases from V and 1 base from J, with 13 bases between. The length of the CDR3 is 16 residues. DNA for the CDR3: TGTGCCAGCAGCTTAGGATTGGCAGGGGGCACAGATACGCAGTATTTT. Its protein product is CASSLGLAGGTDTQYF. Looking up the rest from reference TRBV7-3 and TRBJ2-3 gives the full variable domain: GAGVSQTPSNKVTEKGKYVELRCDPISGHTALYWYRQSLGQGPEFLIYFQGTGAADDSGLPNDRFFAVRPEGSVSTLKIQRTERGDSAVYLCASSLGLAGGTDTQYFGPGTRLTVL.

This clone was seen only once. The V gene is TRBV18, the J gene TRBJ2-5, with 8 bases that match TRBD2. The junction had 2 bases not matched to a gene; V was cut back by 0 bases and J by 5 bases. Germline V gives CDR1 KGHSH, CDR2 LQKENI. The CDR3 has 14 residues. CDR3 region: CASSPPASGETQYF. The DNA for the CDR3 is TGTGCCAGCTCACCACCGGCTAGCGGGGAGACCCAGTACTTC. The full variable domain, rest sourced from reference TRBV18 and TRBJ2-5, is NAGVMQNPRHLVRRRGQEARLRCSPMKGHSHVYWYRQLPEEGLKFMVYLQKENIIDESGMPKERFSAEFPKEGPSILRIQQVVRGDSAAYFCASSPPASGETQYFGPGTRLLVL.

The gene calls are TRBV7-9 and TRBJ2-3, with a tentative D call TRBD2 (6 bases). Germline values: CDR1 SEHNR, CDR2 FQNEAQ (reference sequence). V lost 6 bases and J lost 1, with 11 bases in between. The CDR3 contains 14 residues. The CDR3: CASRSPGGTDTQYF. DNA of the CDR3: TGTGCCAGCAGGTCCCCGGGGGGCACAGATACGCAGTATTTT.

The chain carries TRBV5-1 and TRBJ1-4; no firm D call. CDR1 is SGHRS and CDR2 is YFSETQ in the germline V gene. There are 12 residues in the CDR3. V dropped 4 bases and J dropped 4 bases, with 5 bases sitting between them. The CDR3, as DNA: TGCGCCAGCAGCGAGAATAATGAAAAACTGTTTTTT. Protein: CASSENNEKLFF.

CDR3 nucleotides: TGCGCCAGCAGTCAATCCTCTCGAATACTACAGGGGTGTGCCAAAAACATTCAGTACTTC. Its protein is CASSQSSRILQGCAKNIQYF. This chain joins TRBV23-1 and TRBJ2-4; 7 nucleotides line up with TRBD1. TRBV23-1 counts as an open reading frame of uncertain function. This CDR3 contains 20 residues. Trimming took 0 bases from V and 1 from J; bases not matched to a gene: 15.

The chain joins TRBV18 to TRBJ2-5; D uncertain. The J call is in doubt because the DNA end fits TRBJ2-7 better. Germline V CDR1 and CDR2: KGHSH, LQKENI. The CDR3 runs to 14 residues. DNA of the CDR3: TGTGCCAGCTCCCTACGAGCCAACTCCTACGAGCAGTACTTC. Translating gives CASSLRANSYEQYF.

This clone came up a few times. V usage is TRBV9 and J usage is TRBJ2-2; D is perhaps TRBD2 (6 bases). This CDR3 region has 17 residues. V was pared by 3 bases and J by 5 bases, with 20 bases between. CDR1 is SGDLS and CDR2 is YYNGEE in the germline V gene. CDR3 bases: TGTGCCAGCAGCGCCCCCTATGGGATGGGGAGGACCGGGGAGCTGTTTTTT. This sequence encodes CASSAPYGMGRTGELFF.

V gene TRBV5-5 combines with J gene TRBJ1-1; D not certain. The CDR3 runs 14 residues. V shed 3 bases and J shed 1 base, with 10 bases lying between them. Looked up from germline, CDR1 is SGHKS and CDR2 is YYEKEE (reference sequence). CDR3 in DNA: TGTGCCAGCAGCTCAATCTACAGGAACACTGAAGCTTTCTTT. Translating it yields CASSSIYRNTEAFF.

The gene calls are TRBV29-1 and TRBJ2-5; 10 positions agree with TRBD2. The CDR3 extends over 13 amino acids. Trimming removed 5 bases from V and 5 bases from J; junction bases left unmatched: 5. Germline CDR1 is SQVTM and CDR2 is ANQGSEA. CDR3 in DNA: TGCAGCGTTATAACTAGCGGGGTCGAGACCCAGTACTTC. It is translated as CSVITSGVETQYF.

V gene TRBV19 combines with J gene TRBJ1-3, with D unresolved. The CDR3 runs 12 residues. Germline lookup yields CDR1 LNHDA and CDR2 SQIVND (reference sequence). The V end lost 9 bases, the J end lost 1 base, and 7 bases lay between the germline ends. The CDR3 DNA follows: TGTGCCAGCGGTGGTTCTGGAAACACCATATATTTT. Translating gives CASGGSGNTIYF.

The chain carries TRBV2 and TRBJ1-5, with D unclear. Per the germline V gene, CDR1 is SNHLY and CDR2 is FYNNEI. Trimming left V 5 bases short and J 2 bases short, with 10 bases between. This CDR3 has 14 amino acids. As DNA, the CDR3 is TGTGCCAGCAGTCCCGACTGGGGCAATCAGCCCCAGCATTTT. The encoded protein is CASSPDWGNQPQHF.

This clone came up a few times. This sequence joins TRBV7-3 and TRBJ1-5; TRBD1 is a possible D gene (6 bases). The CDR3 totals 13 residues. The V end lost 4 bases, the J end lost 5 bases, and 9 bases lay between the germline ends. Germline CDR1 is SGHTA and CDR2 is FQGTGA. CDR3 protein: CASSYRADQPQHF. Here the CDR3 DNA reads TGTGCCAGCAGCTACAGGGCCGATCAGCCCCAGCATTTT.